The 7 T cell receptor beta chains in this list originate from one sample, sequenced in a study of response to subunit inactivated influenza vaccine. TCRdb re-derived calls from the RT-PCR reads in MiXCR, one entry per CDR3 protein. The table lists hundreds of thousands of distinct CDR3 sequences, over 9% of them singletons. This sample also appeared in a second study, on T cells expressing NK-cell markers. From that paper: In generating TCR beta cDNA, 5'RACE template switching with UMIs was used.

The material was PBMCs from blood, obtained on the day of vaccination. These receptors all come from a man aged 45-65 years who received an inactivated influenza vaccine.

This chain connects TRBV5-4 to TRBJ2-1, with D hard to call. This CDR3 is built from 12 residues. The V gene lost 3 bases and the J gene lost 3 bases, with 4 bases spanning the gap. Per germline, CDR1 SGHNT and CDR2 YYREEE (reference sequence). CDR3 in amino acids: CASSWIYNEQFF. CDR3 coding DNA: TGTGCCAGCAGCTGGATCTACAATGAGCAGTTCTTC.

The gene calls are TRBV11-2 and TRBJ2-5; D is perhaps TRBD1 or TRBD2 (5 bases each). The CDR3 is made up of 16 amino acids. V was trimmed by 2 bases and J by 4 bases, leaving 17 bases between them. Germline CDR1 and CDR2: SGHAT and FQNNGV. The chain's CDR3 is CASSLMGTGVGETQYF. The CDR3 DNA reads TGTGCCAGCAGCTTAATGGGGACCGGAGTGGGAGAGACCCAGTACTTC.

V and J are TRBV15 and TRBJ1-1; the match to TRBD1 covers 7 bases. The CDR3 covers 18 residues. Germline lookup yields CDR1 LNHNV and CDR2 YYDKDF (reference sequence). The trim removed 4 bases at V and 6 bases at J, leaving 20 bases unmatched. CDR3 sequence: CATSTETTGRSYLAEAFF. The CDR3 DNA is TGTGCCACCAGCACCGAAACGACAGGGAGAAGTTATTTAGCTGAAGCTTTCTTT.

The chain couples TRBV9 to TRBJ2-7, with D perhaps matching TRBD1 (5 bases). Trimming cost V 0 bases and J 0 bases, with 7 bases left between them. The CDR3 contains 14 residues. Germline V gives CDR1 SGDLS, CDR2 YYNGEE. The CDR3 protein is CASSVARDSYEQYF. The DNA for the CDR3 is TGTGCCAGCAGCGTAGCCAGGGACTCCTACGAGCAGTACTTC.

The rearrangement joins TRBV5-6 to TRBJ2-2, with D possibly matching TRBD1 (6 bases). The CDR3 consists of 16 residues. The germline V gene encodes CDR1 SGHDT and CDR2 YYEEEE. Trimming stripped 3 bases from V and 0 bases from J, with 12 bases between. Here the CDR3 reads CASSWTGTTNTGELFF. CDR3 nucleotides: TGTGCCAGCAGCTGGACCGGGACAACGAACACCGGGGAGCTGTTTTTT.

This clonotype was detected a few times. The chain joins TRBV7-9 to TRBJ1-6; no definite D call. The CDR3 runs to 14 residues. V gave up 6 bases and J gave up 7 bases, with 13 bases separating them. Germline CDR1 and CDR2: SEHNR and FQNEAQ (reference sequence). CDR3 sequence (DNA): TGTGCCAGCAGTCCAATCTATGGGAATTCACCCCTCCACTTT. This gives the protein CASSPIYGNSPLHF.

V gene TRBV20-1 combines with J gene TRBJ2-3; D ambiguous. V was clipped by 6 bases and J by 1 base, with 14 bases between them. This CDR3 is 14 amino acids long. CDR1 is DFQATT and CDR2 is SNEGSKA in the germline V gene (reference sequence). This CDR3 is CSASDALRTDTQYF. DNA of the CDR3: TGCAGTGCCTCCGACGCCCTCCGCACAGATACGCAGTATTTT.